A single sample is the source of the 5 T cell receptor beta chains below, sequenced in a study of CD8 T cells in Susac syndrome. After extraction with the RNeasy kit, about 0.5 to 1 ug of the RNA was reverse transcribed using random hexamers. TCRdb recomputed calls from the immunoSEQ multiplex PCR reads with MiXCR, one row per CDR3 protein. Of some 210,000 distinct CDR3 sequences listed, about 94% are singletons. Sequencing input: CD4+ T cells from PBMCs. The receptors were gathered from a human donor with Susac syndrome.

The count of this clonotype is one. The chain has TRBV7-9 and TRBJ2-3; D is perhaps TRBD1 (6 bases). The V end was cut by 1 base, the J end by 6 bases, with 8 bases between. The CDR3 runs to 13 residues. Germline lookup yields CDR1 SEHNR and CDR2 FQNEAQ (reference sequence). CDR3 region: CASSLDREDTQYF. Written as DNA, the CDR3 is TGTGCCAGCAGCTTAGACAGGGAGGATACGCAGTATTTT.

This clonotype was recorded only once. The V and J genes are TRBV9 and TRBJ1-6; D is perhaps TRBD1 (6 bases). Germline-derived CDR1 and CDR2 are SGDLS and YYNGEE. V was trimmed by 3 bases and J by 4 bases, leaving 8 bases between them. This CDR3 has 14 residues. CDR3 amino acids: CASSEQGYNSPLHF. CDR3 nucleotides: TGTGCCAGCAGCGAACAGGGTTATAATTCACCCCTCCACTTT.

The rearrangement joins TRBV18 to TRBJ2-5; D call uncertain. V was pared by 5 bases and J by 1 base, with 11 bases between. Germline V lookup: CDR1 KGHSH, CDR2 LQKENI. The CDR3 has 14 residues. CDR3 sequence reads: CASSADIGQETQYF. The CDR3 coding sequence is TGTGCCAGCTCAGCCGACATCGGCCAAGAGACCCAGTACTTC.

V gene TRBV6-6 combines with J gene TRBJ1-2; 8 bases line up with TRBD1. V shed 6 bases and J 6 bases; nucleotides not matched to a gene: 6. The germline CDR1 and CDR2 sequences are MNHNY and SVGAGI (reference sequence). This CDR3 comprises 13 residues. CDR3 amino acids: CASRVGQGNGYTF. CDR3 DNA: TGTGCCAGCAGGGTCGGACAGGGAAATGGCTACACCTTC.

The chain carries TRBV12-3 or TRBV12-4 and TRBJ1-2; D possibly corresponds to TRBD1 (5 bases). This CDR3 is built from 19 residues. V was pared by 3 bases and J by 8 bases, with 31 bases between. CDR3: CASSLDFRPGGYQIPGYTF. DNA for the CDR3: TGTGCCAGCAGTTTGGACTTTCGACCTGGGGGGTATCAGATTCCCGGCTACACCTTC.